These 15 T cell receptor beta chains share one sample of origin, sequenced in a study of blood T cell repertoires in COVID-19. TCRdb's table, derived via immunoSEQ multiplex PCR, lists solely in-frame clones and lacks some. The table lists around 190,000 clones, over 75% of them singletons. The sequencing input was peripheral blood. The receptor set was obtained from a man aged 45-60 years with COVID-19, enrolled during active disease.

This sequence joins TRBV7-3 and TRBJ1-1; 7 positions agree with TRBD1. The trim removed 6 bases at V and 0 bases at J, leaving 4 bases unmatched. From germline, CDR1 is SGHTA and CDR2 FQGTGA. This CDR3 is built from 14 residues. CDR3 DNA sequence: TGTGCCAGCAGGGAACAGGGGATGAACACTGAAGCTTTCTTT. Protein product: CASREQGMNTEAFF.

This clone was seen only a few times. This chain links TRBV27 with TRBJ2-7, with D possibly TRBD2 on 5 matching bases. The ends were cut back, 8 bases at V and 11 bases at J, with 19 bases in the middle. Germline-derived CDR1 and CDR2 are MNHEY and SMNVEV (reference sequence). The CDR3 spans 12 residues. The CDR3: CASSEERGQEYF. Here the CDR3 DNA reads TGTGCCAGCTCCGAGGAAAGAGGGCAAGAGTACTTC.

The CDR3 reads CASSLGQSVVTQYF. DNA for the CDR3: TGTGCCAGCAGCTTGGGGCAGAGTGTAGTGACCCAGTACTTC. This sequence joins TRBV7-7 and TRBJ2-5; weak D call: TRBD1 (5 bases). CDR1 is SSHAT and CDR2 is FNYEAQ in the germline V gene (reference sequence). The ends were cut back, 3 bases at V and 7 bases at J, with 15 bases in the middle. This CDR3 spans 14 amino acids.

The V and J genes are TRBV7-2 and TRBJ2-3; 12 bases are shared with TRBD2. CDR1 and CDR2 (germline): SGHTA, FQGNSA. This CDR3 has 18 amino acids. Trimming cost V 1 base and J 3 bases; bases outside gene matches: 8. This CDR3 reads CASSLVRLAGGRTDTQYF. CDR3 coding DNA: TGTGCCAGCAGCTTAGTTCGCCTAGCGGGGGGGCGGACAGATACGCAGTATTTT. The variable domain in full, completed from reference TRBV7-2 and TRBJ2-3, reads GAGVSQSPSNKVTEKGKDVELRCDPISGHTALYWYRQSLGQGLEFLIYFQGNSAPDKSGLPSDRFSAERTGGSVSTLTIQRTQQEDSAVYLCASSLVRLAGGRTDTQYFGPGTRLTVL.

The V call is TRBV5-1, the J call TRBJ1-3; D may be TRBD1 (5 bases). Germline V gene data show CDR1 as SGHRS and CDR2 as YFSETQ. The CDR3 covers 14 residues. The V and J ends lost 1 base and 2 bases respectively, with 7 bases between them. The CDR3 sequence: CASSLTGAGNTIYF. The CDR3 DNA reads TGCGCCAGCAGCTTGACGGGGGCTGGAAACACCATATATTTT.

The rearrangement uses TRBV25-1 and TRBJ2-3; 8 positions agree with TRBD2. CDR3 length: 13 residues. Germline V gene data show CDR1 as MGHDK and CDR2 as SYGVNS. The J segment lost 8 bases and the V segment lost 3 bases, leaving 4 bases of the junction unmatched. The CDR3 nucleotides read TGTGCCAGCAGTGACTTCCTAGCGGGTACGCAGTATTTT. Protein product: CASSDFLAGTQYF.

The chain joins TRBV27 to TRBJ1-2, with D perhaps TRBD1 (5 bases). The CDR3 is made up of 12 amino acids. V lost 5 bases and J lost 7, with 11 bases in between. CDR1 MNHEY and CDR2 SMNVEV come from the germline V gene (reference sequence). The chain's CDR3 is CASSKLGAGYTF. In DNA, the CDR3 is TGTGCCAGCAGTAAGTTAGGGGCTGGCTACACCTTC.

This chain connects TRBV5-4 to TRBJ2-2; 7 nucleotides align to TRBD1. Germline CDR1 SGHNT, CDR2 YYREEE (reference sequence). CDR3 length: 15 amino acids. The V segment lost 3 bases and the J segment 2 bases; nucleotides outside the gene matches: 4. The CDR3 bases are TGTGCCAGCAGCTATGGACAGGAAAACACCGGGGAGCTGTTTTTT. This encodes CASSYGQENTGELFF.

V usage is TRBV5-1 and J usage is TRBJ1-2; D is perhaps TRBD1 (6 bases). Trimming stripped 0 bases from V and 10 bases from J, with 13 bases between. This CDR3 is 13 amino acids long. The germline CDR1 and CDR2 sequences are SGHRS and YFSETQ. Here the CDR3 DNA reads TGCGCCAGCAGCTTGGCCCCGGGACATATCTACACCTTC. This gives the protein CASSLAPGHIYTF.

V gene TRBV30 combines with J gene TRBJ1-1, with 7 bases aligning to TRBD1. V dropped 5 bases and J dropped 7; count of bases not matched to a gene: 4. The CDR3 spans 11 residues. CDR1 and CDR2 from the germline V gene are GTSNPN and SVGIG (reference sequence). The chain's CDR3 is CAWQTGYEAFF. CDR3 sequence (DNA): TGTGCCTGGCAGACAGGGTATGAAGCTTTCTTT. Using reference TRBV30 and TRBJ1-1 for the parts outside the CDR3, the full variable domain is SQTIHQWPATLVQPVGSPLSLECTVEGTSNPNLYWYRQAAGRGLQLLFYSVGIGQISSEVPQNLSASRPQDRQFILSSKKLLLSDSGFYLCAWQTGYEAFFGQGTRLTVV.

The table lists this clone with a count of one. The V call is TRBV5-1, the J call TRBJ1-1; D is uncertain. The germline V gene encodes CDR1 SGHRS and CDR2 YFSETQ. This CDR3 has 13 amino acids. Deletions cut 2 bases from V and 4 bases from J, with 9 bases between. The CDR3: CASSFRFGTEAFF. The CDR3 DNA follows: TGCGCCAGCAGCTTTCGGTTTGGCACTGAAGCTTTCTTT.

This chain joins TRBV15 and TRBJ1-4; D perhaps matches TRBD1 (6 bases). The germline V and J ends were trimmed by 0 bases and 0 bases, with 8 bases remaining between them. The CDR3 consists of 16 residues. Per the germline V gene, CDR1 is LNHNV and CDR2 is YYDKDF (reference sequence). The CDR3 is CATSRDQGTTNEKLFF. The DNA for the CDR3 is TGTGCCACCAGCAGAGATCAGGGGACAACTAATGAAAAACTGTTTTTT.

J is TRBJ1-1 and V is TRBV29-1; maybe TRBD1 (5 bases). CDR1 and CDR2 from the germline V gene are SQVTM and ANQGSEA. The CDR3 is made up of 13 amino acids. The V gene lost 7 bases and the J gene lost 4 bases, with 16 bases spanning the gap. CDR3 amino acids: CSARRGGGTEAFF. CDR3 sequence (DNA): TGCAGCGCCCGACGGGGGGGAGGCACTGAAGCTTTCTTT.

The V call is TRBV5-4, the J call TRBJ1-1; D is possibly TRBD1 (6 bases). The V end lost 3 bases, the J end lost 4 bases, and 16 bases lay between the germline ends. The CDR3 is 15 residues long. Per the germline V gene, CDR1 is SGHNT and CDR2 is YYREEE (reference sequence). The CDR3 here is CASSSDSFWGTEAFF. CDR3 nucleotides: TGTGCCAGCAGCTCGGACAGTTTTTGGGGCACTGAAGCTTTCTTT.

This clone came up once. The chain is built from TRBV9 and TRBJ2-7; the D gene is possibly TRBD2 (6 bases). CDR3 length: 15 residues. Germline assignment: CDR1 SGDLS and CDR2 YYNGEE. With 3 bases removed from V and 4 bases from J, the gap between germline ends came to 17 bases. The CDR3 region is CASSAGGIMSYEQYF. CDR3 nucleotides: TGTGCCAGCAGCGCGGGCGGGATTATGTCATACGAGCAGTACTTC.